This T cell receptor beta chain was profiled in a study of cytomegalovirus exposure and HLA in healthy donors. Between the trimmed V and J ends, which lost 2 bases and 2 bases, there was a span of 11 bases. The CDR3 consists of 15 residues. Germline values: CDR1 SGHDN, CDR2 FVKESK. Study-level points and caveats: Using a false discovery rate of 0.05, a later analysis showed that 15,000 to 20,000 TCR beta sequences were associated with HLA alleles. Some V segments (TRBV6-2 and TRBV6-3 among them) were excluded as indistinguishable.

As concerns this clone: No antigen is known for it.

Vbeta (60) and Jbeta (13) primers were used in the PCR. The protocol was immunoSEQ multiplex PCR, while the TCRdb copy is restricted to in-frame clones and leaves out a portion. The sample has more than 90,000 clones, roughly four fifths seen once. The chain links TRBV14 to TRBJ2-3; possible D gene TRBD1, 7 bases. The sample was PBMCs. This TCR came from a man in his fifties in good health and CMV-seronegative. This CDR3 is CASSQTGDFTDTQYF. In DNA, the CDR3 is TGTGCCAGCAGCCAAACAGGGGACTTCACAGATACGCAGTATTTT.